These T cell receptor beta chains were read from a single sample in a study of technical replicates of blood from several donors. Some clones are missing from TCRdb's copy, which holds only in-frame ones; the method was immunoSEQ multiplex PCR. The sample records more than 90,000 clones, 85% to 95% being singletons. Sequenced input: T cells isolated from PBMCs. These receptors all come from a human donor in good health. CDR3s include the opening cysteine and the closing phenylalanine or tryptophan. A D gene is named only where the DNA matches it firmly. The listing skips clone size in some rows; elsewhere it reads once, few, many or a size class.

abundance | j_gene | v_gene | len | d_gene | CDR3aa | CDR3nt
NA | TRBJ1-5 | TRBV6-7 | 14 | NA | CASSLAGEGQPQHF | TGTGCCAGCAGTTTAGCAGGGGAGGGTCAGCCCCAGCATTTT
NA | TRBJ1-2 | TRBV28 | 14 | NA | CASRSAPGVNGYTF | TGTGCCAGCAGGAGCGCACCCGGGGTTAATGGCTACACCTTC
NA | TRBJ2-7 | TRBV6-1 | 13 | TRBD2 | CASSELAGVAQYF | TGTGCCAGCAGTGAACTAGCGGGGGTTGCGCAGTACTTC
NA | TRBJ1-1 | TRBV9 | 17 | NA | CASSVATQGGQATEAFF | TGTGCCAGCAGCGTAGCTACGCAGGGAGGTCAGGCCACTGAAGCTTTCTTT
NA | TRBJ2-5 | TRBV7-2 | 13 | NA | CASSLVSEETQYF | TGTGCCAGCAGCTTAGTATCTGAAGAGACCCAGTACTTC
NA | TRBJ2-5 | TRBV11-2 | 15 | NA | CASSLGIGYQETQYF | TGTGCCAGCAGCTTAGGAATTGGCTACCAAGAGACCCAGTACTTC
NA | TRBJ2-3 | TRBV7-3 | 16 | TRBD2 | CASSLTVAGGGDTQYF | TGTGCCAGCAGCTTAACGGTGGCGGGAGGTGGGGATACGCAGTATTTT
NA | TRBJ1-1 | TRBV6-5 | 16 | NA | CASSYGPGAMSTEAFF | TGTGCCAGCAGTTACGGGCCAGGGGCGATGAGCACTGAAGCTTTCTTT
NA | TRBJ2-1 | TRBV5-4 | 15 | TRBD2 | CASSLGGRAYNEQFF | TGTGCCAGCAGCTTGGGTGGGAGGGCCTACAATGAGCAGTTCTTC
NA | TRBJ1-3 | TRBV11-3 | 14 | NA | CASSLSTTGNTIYF | TGTGCCAGCAGCTTGTCAACTACTGGAAACACCATATATTTT
NA | TRBJ1-5 | TRBV30 | 13 | NA | CAWSGTADQPQHF | TGTGCCTGGAGTGGAACAGCCGATCAGCCCCAGCATTTT
NA | TRBJ2-7 | TRBV5-1 | 15 | TRBD1 | CASSSGQPSSYEQYF | TGCGCCAGCAGCTCGGGACAGCCTAGCTCCTACGAGCAGTACTTC
NA | TRBJ2-2 | TRBV28 | 15 | TRBD2 | CASSLPPSGIGELFF | TGTGCCAGCAGTTTACCTCCTAGCGGGATCGGGGAGCTGTTTTTT
NA | TRBJ2-7 | TRBV10-3 | 15 | NA | CAISEPPPSAYEQYF | TGTGCCATCAGCGAACCCCCTCCTAGTGCCTACGAGCAGTACTTC
NA | TRBJ1-5 | TRBV2 | 11 | NA | CATGSNQPQHF | TGTGCCACGGGGAGCAATCAGCCCCAGCATTTT
NA | TRBJ1-1 | TRBV6-5 | 13 | NA | CASRTRGYTEAFF | TGTGCCAGCAGGACCAGGGGTTACACTGAAGCTTTCTTT
NA | TRBJ1-2 | TRBV7-9 | 14 | NA | CASSQQATYYGYTF | TGTGCCAGCAGCCAACAGGCTACCTACTATGGCTACACCTTC
once | TRBJ2-2 | TRBV7-7 | 18 | TRBD1 | CASSLGGTGGANTGELFF | TGTGCCAGCAGCTTAGGTGGGACAGGGGGCGCGAACACCGGGGAGCTGTTTTTT
NA | TRBJ2-3 | TRBV6-1 | 15 | NA | CASKEQGFNPNTQYF | TGTGCCAGCAAAGAACAGGGCTTTAATCCGAATACGCAGTATTTT
NA | TRBJ1-1 | TRBV7-2 | 16 | NA | CASSPISGAKGAEAFF | TGTGCCAGCAGCCCAATAAGTGGGGCAAAGGGCGCTGAAGCTTTCTTT
once | TRBJ1-5 | TRBV5-6 | 14 | NA | CASSLDGSNQPQHF | TGTGCCAGCAGCCTTGACGGGAGCAATCAGCCCCAGCATTTT
NA | TRBJ2-5 | TRBV9 | 16 | TRBD2 | CASSGTLGLAGATQYF | TGTGCCAGCAGCGGAACTCTGGGTCTAGCGGGGGCTACCCAGTACTTC
NA | TRBJ2-1 | TRBV19 | 17 | TRBD2 | CASSIQRGMSSYNEQFF | TGTGCCAGTAGTATCCAGCGGGGAATGAGCTCCTACAATGAGCAGTTCTTC
NA | TRBJ2-4 | TRBV7-2 | 15 | TRBD2 | CASSSGLAGVRSQYF | TGTGCCAGCAGCTCGGGACTAGCGGGAGTCCGCTCCCAGTACTTC
NA | TRBJ1-2 | TRBV28 | 15 | TRBD1 | CASSFTLTGKDGYTF | TGTGCCAGCAGTTTTACCCTGACAGGGAAGGATGGCTACACCTTC
NA | TRBJ2-7 | TRBV6-1 | 17 | NA | CASSDGPQYGSVYEQYF | TGTGCCAGCAGTGACGGTCCACAGTATGGGTCCGTCTACGAGCAGTACTTC
NA | TRBJ1-2 | TRBV18 | 14 | TRBD1 | CASSPLDRDYGYTF | TGTGCCAGCTCACCACTCGACAGGGACTATGGCTACACCTTC
NA | TRBJ1-5 | TRBV6-1 | 14 | TRBD1 | CASSEAGQGQPQHF | TGTGCCAGCAGTGAAGCGGGACAGGGTCAGCCCCAGCATTTT
NA | TRBJ1-2 | TRBV13 | 13 | TRBD1 | CASSQTGDYGYTF | TGTGCCAGCAGCCAGACAGGGGACTATGGCTACACCTTC
NA | TRBJ2-3 | TRBV7-9 | 12 | NA | CASSSVADTQYF | TGTGCCAGCAGCTCCGTTGCAGATACGCAGTATTTT
NA | TRBJ1-2 | TRBV5-1 | 14 | TRBD1 | CASSEGQGTYGYTF | TGCGCCAGCAGCGAGGGACAGGGTACCTATGGCTACACCTTC
NA | TRBJ2-5 | TRBV5-6 | 15 | TRBD2 | CASSSSGSAQETQYF | TGTGCCAGCAGCTCTAGCGGGAGTGCCCAAGAGACCCAGTACTTC
NA | TRBJ2-1 | TRBV5-1 | 12 | TRBD2 | CASSLPGGEQFF | TGCGCCAGCAGCTTACCGGGAGGTGAGCAGTTCTTC
NA | TRBJ1-1 | TRBV27 | 16 | TRBD1 | CASRPSRQGGNTEAFF | TGTGCCAGCAGACCGTCGAGACAGGGAGGCAACACTGAAGCTTTCTTT
NA | TRBJ2-2 | TRBV28 | 17 | TRBD1 | CASRLIWTGRDTGELFF | TGTGCCAGCAGGTTAATTTGGACAGGGCGAGACACCGGGGAGCTGTTTTTT
NA | TRBJ1-2 | TRBV10-3 | 11 | TRBD1 | CAITTGVGYTF | TGTGCCATCACAACAGGGGTAGGCTACACCTTC
few | TRBJ1-1 | TRBV30 | 12 | NA | CAWSVGAIEAFF | TGTGCCTGGAGTGTGGGGGCGATTGAAGCTTTCTTT
few | TRBJ1-1 | TRBV2 | 14 | NA | CASRWTVGNTEAFF | TGTGCCAGCAGGTGGACAGTGGGGAACACTGAAGCTTTCTTT
NA | TRBJ2-1 | TRBV4-2 | 16 | TRBD2 | CASSQVPAGGRNEQFF | TGTGCCAGCAGCCAAGTTCCAGCGGGAGGCCGGAATGAGCAGTTCTTC
once | TRBJ2-7 | TRBV27 | 16 | TRBD1 | CASSSRQTGVVYEQYF | TGTGCCAGCAGCTCTCGTCAGACAGGGGTGGTCTACGAGCAGTACTTC
NA | TRBJ2-5 | TRBV29-1 | 13 | NA | CSVITGLGETQYF | TGCAGCGTTATAACAGGTTTGGGAGAGACCCAGTACTTC
NA | TRBJ2-2 | TRBV6-5 | 11 | NA | CASSLTGELFF | TGTGCCAGCAGTCTCACCGGGGAGCTGTTTTTT
NA | TRBJ2-1 | TRBV4-1 | 16 | TRBD2 | CASSQGGGSGYNEQFF | TGCGCCAGCAGCCAAGGGGGCGGGAGTGGGTACAATGAGCAGTTCTTC
NA | TRBJ2-2 | TRBV11-2 | 16 | TRBD1 | CASSHRTGDYTGELFF | TGTGCCAGCAGCCATAGGACAGGGGATTACACCGGGGAGCTGTTTTTT
once | TRBJ1-5 | TRBV15 | 16 | NA | CATSRGGYLGNQPQHF | TGTGCCACCAGCAGAGGAGGGTACTTGGGCAATCAGCCCCAGCATTTT
NA | TRBJ1-2 | TRBV6-6 | 12 | NA | CASTPGRDGYTF | TGTGCCAGCACACCGGGCAGGGATGGCTACACCTTC
NA | TRBJ2-3 | TRBV7-3 | 15 | NA | CASSPHSAGTDTQYF | TGTGCCAGCAGCCCACACTCCGCGGGCACAGATACGCAGTATTTT
NA | TRBJ2-7 | TRBV2 | 15 | NA | CASTRGQGYSYEQYF | TGTGCCAGCACCCGAGGTCAGGGCTACTCCTACGAGCAGTACTTC
NA | TRBJ1-1 | TRBV18 | 15 | NA | CASSLRTVLNTEAFF | TGTGCCAGCTCACTTAGGACAGTTTTGAACACTGAAGCTTTCTTT
once | TRBJ2-2 | TRBV9 | 16 | NA | CASSVDVWGLTGELFF | TGTGCCAGCAGCGTAGATGTTTGGGGGCTCACCGGGGAGCTGTTTTTT
once | TRBJ2-7 | TRBV2 | 16 | TRBD2 | CASSGPSGRSSYEQYF | TGTGCCAGCAGCGGCCCTAGCGGGAGGAGCTCCTACGAGCAGTACTTC
NA | TRBJ2-5 | TRBV20-1 | 11 | NA | CSAMTGGAQYF | TGCAGTGCTATGACAGGTGGGGCCCAGTACTTC
NA | TRBJ1-2 | TRBV6-5 | 12 | NA | CASQEAEGGYTF | TGTGCCAGCCAAGAGGCAGAGGGAGGCTACACCTTC
NA | TRBJ2-3 | TRBV28 | 14 | TRBD2 | CASTRAGAPDTQYF | TGTGCCAGCACACGAGCGGGAGCCCCAGATACGCAGTATTTT
NA | TRBJ2-7 | TRBV5-1 | 14 | TRBD2 | CASSLASGSYEQYF | TGCGCCAGCAGCTTAGCTAGCGGCTCCTACGAGCAGTACTTC
NA | TRBJ2-1 | TRBV6-5 | 15 | TRBD1 | CASSSGTGYLNEQFF | TGTGCCAGCAGCTCCGGGACAGGGTATTTGAATGAGCAGTTCTTC
NA | TRBJ2-2 | TRBV11-3 | 15 | TRBD1 | CASSLQGAITGELFF | TGTGCCAGCAGCTTGCAGGGGGCGATCACCGGGGAGCTGTTTTTT